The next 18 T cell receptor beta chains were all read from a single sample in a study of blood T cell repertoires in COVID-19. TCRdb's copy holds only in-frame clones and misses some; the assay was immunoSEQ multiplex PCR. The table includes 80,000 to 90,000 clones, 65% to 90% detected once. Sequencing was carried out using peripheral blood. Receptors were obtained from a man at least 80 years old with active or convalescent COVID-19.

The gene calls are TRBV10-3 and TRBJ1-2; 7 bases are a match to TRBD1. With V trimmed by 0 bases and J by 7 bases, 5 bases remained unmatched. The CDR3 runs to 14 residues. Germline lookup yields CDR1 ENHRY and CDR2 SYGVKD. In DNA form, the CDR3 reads TGTGCCATCAGTGAGTCCCAGGGGGTAGGTGGCTACACCTTC. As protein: CAISESQGVGGYTF.

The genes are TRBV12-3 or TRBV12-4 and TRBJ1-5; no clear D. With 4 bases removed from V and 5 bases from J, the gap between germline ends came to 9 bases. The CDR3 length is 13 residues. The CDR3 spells CASSSNRDQPQHF. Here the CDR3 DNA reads TGTGCCAGCAGTTCAAACAGAGATCAGCCCCAGCATTTT.

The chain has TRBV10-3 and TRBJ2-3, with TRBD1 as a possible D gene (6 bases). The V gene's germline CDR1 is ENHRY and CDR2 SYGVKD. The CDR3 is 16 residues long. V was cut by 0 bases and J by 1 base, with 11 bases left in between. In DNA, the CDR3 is TGTGCCATCAGTGAGTCTAGGGGGAAGGGCACAGATACGCAGTATTTT. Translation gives CAISESRGKGTDTQYF.

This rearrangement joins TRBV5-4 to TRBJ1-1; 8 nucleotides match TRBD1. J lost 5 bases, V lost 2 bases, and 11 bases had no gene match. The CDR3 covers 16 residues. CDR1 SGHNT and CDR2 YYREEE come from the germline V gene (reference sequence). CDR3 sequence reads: CASSLYPDRVQTEAFF. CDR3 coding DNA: TGTGCCAGCAGCTTATATCCGGACAGGGTTCAGACTGAAGCTTTCTTT.

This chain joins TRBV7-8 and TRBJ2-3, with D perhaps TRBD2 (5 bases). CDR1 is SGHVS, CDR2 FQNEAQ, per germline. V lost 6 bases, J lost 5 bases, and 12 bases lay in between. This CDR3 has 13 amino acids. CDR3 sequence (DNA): TGTGCCAGCAGTTTGGACTGGCGAGATACGCAGTATTTT. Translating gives CASSLDWRDTQYF.

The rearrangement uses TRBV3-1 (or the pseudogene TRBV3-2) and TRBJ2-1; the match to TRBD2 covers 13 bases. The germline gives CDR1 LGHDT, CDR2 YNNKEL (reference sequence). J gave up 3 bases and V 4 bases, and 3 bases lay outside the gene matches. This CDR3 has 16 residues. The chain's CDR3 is CASSRRTSGSYNEQFF. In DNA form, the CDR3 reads TGTGCCAGCAGCCGTAGGACTAGCGGGAGCTACAATGAGCAGTTCTTC.

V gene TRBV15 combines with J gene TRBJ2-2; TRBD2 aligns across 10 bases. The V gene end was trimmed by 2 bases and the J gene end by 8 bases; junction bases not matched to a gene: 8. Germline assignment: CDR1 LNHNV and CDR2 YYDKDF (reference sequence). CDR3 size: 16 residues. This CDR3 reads CATSRRAGGPLGELFF. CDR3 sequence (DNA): TGTGCCACCAGCAGAAGAGCGGGAGGGCCATTGGGGGAGCTGTTTTTT.

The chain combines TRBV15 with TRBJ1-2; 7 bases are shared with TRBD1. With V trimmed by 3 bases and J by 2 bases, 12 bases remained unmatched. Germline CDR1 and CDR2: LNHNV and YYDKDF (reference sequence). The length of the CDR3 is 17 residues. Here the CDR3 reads CATSSPGQISLNYGYTF. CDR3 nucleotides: TGTGCCACCAGCAGCCCGGGACAGATCTCCTTAAACTATGGCTACACCTTC.

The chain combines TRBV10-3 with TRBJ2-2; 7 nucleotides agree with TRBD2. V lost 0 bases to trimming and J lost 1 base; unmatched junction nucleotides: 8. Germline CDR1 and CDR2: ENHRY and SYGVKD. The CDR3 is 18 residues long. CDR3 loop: CAISESRKKRENTGELFF. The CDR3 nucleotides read TGTGCCATCAGTGAGTCCAGGAAGAAGCGGGAGAACACCGGGGAGCTGTTTTTT.

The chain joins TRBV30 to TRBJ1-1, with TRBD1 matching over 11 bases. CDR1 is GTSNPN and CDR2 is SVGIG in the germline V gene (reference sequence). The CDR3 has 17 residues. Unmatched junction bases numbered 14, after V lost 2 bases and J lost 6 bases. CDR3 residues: CAWSQVRDRGFPAEAFF. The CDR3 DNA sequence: TGTGCCTGGAGTCAAGTCCGGGACAGGGGGTTTCCTGCTGAAGCTTTCTTT.

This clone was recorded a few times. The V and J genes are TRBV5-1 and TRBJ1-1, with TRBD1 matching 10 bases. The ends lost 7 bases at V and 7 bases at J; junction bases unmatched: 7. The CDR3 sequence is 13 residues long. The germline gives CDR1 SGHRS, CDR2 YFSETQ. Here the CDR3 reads CASGLDRGVEAFF. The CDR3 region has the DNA TGCGCCAGCGGACTGGACAGGGGGGTTGAAGCTTTCTTT.

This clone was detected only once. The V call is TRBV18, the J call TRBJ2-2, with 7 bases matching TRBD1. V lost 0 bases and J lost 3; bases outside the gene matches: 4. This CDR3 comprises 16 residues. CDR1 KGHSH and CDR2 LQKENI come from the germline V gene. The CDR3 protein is CASSPPEGAHTGELFF. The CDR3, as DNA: TGTGCCAGCTCACCACCTGAGGGGGCTCACACCGGGGAGCTGTTTTTT.

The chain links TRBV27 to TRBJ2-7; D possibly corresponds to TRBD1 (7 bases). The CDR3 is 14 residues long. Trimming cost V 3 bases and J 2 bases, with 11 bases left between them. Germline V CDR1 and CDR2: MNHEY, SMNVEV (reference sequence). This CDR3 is CASSLGRGAYEQYF. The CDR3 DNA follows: TGTGCCAGCAGTTTGGGCAGGGGGGCCTACGAGCAGTACTTC.

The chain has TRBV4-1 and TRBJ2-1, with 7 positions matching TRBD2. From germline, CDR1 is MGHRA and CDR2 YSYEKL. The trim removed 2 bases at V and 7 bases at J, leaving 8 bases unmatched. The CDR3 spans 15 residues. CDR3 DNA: TGCGCCAGCAGCCAAACTGGCGGGAGAGTGAATGAGCAGTTCTTC. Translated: CASSQTGGRVNEQFF.

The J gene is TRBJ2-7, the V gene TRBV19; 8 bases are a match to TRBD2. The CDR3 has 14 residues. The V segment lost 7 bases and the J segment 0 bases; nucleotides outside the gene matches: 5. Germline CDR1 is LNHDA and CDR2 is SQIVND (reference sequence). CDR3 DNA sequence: TGTGCCAGTACCCTCAGCGGGAGCTCCTACGAGCAGTACTTC. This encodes CASTLSGSSYEQYF.

This chain's CDR3 is CASSWSGQMNTEAFF. Here the CDR3 DNA reads TGTGCCAGCAGTTGGTCAGGTCAGATGAACACTGAAGCTTTCTTT. The rearrangement links TRBV6-5 to TRBJ1-1; no definite D call. Germline lookup yields CDR1 MNHEY and CDR2 SVGAGI. Trimming pared 4 bases from V and 0 bases from J, leaving 12 bases between. There are 15 residues in the CDR3.

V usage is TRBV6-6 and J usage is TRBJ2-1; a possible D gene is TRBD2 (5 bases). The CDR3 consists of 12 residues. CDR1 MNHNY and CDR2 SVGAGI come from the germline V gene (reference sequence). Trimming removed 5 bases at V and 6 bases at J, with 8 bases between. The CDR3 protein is CASSGAGNEQFF. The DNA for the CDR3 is TGTGCCAGCAGTGGCGCGGGCAATGAGCAGTTCTTC.

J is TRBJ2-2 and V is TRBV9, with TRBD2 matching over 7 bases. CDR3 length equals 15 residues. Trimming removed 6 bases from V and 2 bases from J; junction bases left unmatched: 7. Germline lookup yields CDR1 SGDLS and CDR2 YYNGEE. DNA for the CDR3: TGTGCCAGCAAACCAGCGGGAACTAACACCGGGGAGCTGTTTTTT. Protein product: CASKPAGTNTGELFF.